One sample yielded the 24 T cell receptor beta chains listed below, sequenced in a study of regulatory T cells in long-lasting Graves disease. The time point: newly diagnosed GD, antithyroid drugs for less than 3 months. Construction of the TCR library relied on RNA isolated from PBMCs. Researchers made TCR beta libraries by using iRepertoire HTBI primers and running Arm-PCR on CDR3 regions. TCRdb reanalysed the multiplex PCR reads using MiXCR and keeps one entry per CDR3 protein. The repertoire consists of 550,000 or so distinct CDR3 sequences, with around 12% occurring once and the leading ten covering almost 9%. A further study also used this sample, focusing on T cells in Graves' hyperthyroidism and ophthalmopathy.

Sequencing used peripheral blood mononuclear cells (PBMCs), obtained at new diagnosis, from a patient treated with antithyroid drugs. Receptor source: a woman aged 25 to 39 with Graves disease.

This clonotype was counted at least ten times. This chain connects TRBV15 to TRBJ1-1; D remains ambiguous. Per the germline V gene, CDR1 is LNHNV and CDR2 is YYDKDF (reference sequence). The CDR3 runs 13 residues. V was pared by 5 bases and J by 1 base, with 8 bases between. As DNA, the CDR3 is TGTGCCACCAGCGGAAACACGAACACTGAAGCTTTCTTT. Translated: CATSGNTNTEAFF.

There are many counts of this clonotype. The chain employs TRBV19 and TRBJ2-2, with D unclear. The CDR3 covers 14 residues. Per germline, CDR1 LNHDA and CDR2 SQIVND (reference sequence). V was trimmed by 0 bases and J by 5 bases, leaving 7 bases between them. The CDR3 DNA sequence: TGTGCCAGTAGTATAGATAGGGAAACCGGGGAGCTGTTTTTT. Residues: CASSIDRETGELFF.

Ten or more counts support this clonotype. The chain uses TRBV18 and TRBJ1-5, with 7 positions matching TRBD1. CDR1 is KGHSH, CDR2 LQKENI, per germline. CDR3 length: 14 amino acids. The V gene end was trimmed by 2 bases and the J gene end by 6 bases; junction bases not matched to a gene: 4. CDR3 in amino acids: CASSPARGPQPQHF. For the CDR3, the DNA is TGTGCCAGCTCACCAGCGAGGGGGCCTCAGCCCCAGCATTTT.

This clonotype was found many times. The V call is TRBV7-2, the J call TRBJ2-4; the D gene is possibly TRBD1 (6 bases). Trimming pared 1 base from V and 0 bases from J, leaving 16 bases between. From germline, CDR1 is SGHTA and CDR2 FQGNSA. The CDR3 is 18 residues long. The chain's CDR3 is CASSLVVSGQLAKNIQYF. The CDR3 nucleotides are TGTGCCAGCAGCTTAGTGGTATCGGGACAACTAGCCAAAAACATTCAGTACTTC.

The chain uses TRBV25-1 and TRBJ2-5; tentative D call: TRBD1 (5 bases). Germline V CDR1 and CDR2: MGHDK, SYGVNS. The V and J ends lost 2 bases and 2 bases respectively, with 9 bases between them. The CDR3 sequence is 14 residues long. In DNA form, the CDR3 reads TGTGCCAGCAGTGAACAACAGGAGCAAGAGACCCAGTACTTC. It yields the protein CASSEQQEQETQYF.

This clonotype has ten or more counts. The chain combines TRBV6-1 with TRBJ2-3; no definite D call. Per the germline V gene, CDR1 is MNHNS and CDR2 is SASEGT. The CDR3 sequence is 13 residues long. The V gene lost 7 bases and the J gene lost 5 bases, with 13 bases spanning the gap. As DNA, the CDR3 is TGTGCCAGCACCCCGCGGAGTGAAGATACGCAGTATTTT. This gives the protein CASTPRSEDTQYF.

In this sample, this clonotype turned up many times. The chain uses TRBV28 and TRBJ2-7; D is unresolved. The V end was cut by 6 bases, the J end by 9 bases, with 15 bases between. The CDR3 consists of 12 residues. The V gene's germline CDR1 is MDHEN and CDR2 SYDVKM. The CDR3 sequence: CASSRAIKAQYF. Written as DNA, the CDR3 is TGTGCCAGCAGCCGGGCTATAAAGGCGCAGTACTTC. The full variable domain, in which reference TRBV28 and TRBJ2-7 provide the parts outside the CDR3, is DVKVTQSSRYLVKRTGEKVFLECVQDMDHENMFWYRQDPGLGLRLIYFSYDVKMKEKGDIPEGYSVSREKKERFSLILESASTNQTSMYLCASSRAIKAQYFGPGTRLTVT.

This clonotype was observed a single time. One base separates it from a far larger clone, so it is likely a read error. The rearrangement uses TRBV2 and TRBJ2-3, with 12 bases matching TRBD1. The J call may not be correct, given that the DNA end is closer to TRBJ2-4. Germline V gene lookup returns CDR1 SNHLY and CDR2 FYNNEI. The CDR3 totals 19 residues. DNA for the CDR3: TGTGCCAGCAGTGATTTTGTGGGACAGGGGGCCCCCTCCTCCTACGATCAGTACTTC. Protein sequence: CASSDFVGQGAPSSYDQYF.

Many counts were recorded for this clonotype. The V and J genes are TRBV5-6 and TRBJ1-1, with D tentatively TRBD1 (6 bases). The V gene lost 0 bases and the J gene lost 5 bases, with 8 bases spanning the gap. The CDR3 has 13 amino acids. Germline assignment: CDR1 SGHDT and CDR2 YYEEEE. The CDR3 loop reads CASSLDRATEAFF. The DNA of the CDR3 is TGTGCCAGCAGCTTGGACAGGGCGACTGAAGCTTTCTTT.

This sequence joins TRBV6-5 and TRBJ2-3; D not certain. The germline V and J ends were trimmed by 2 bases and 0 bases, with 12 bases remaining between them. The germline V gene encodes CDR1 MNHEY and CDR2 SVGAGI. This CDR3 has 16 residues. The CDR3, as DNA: TGTGCCAGCAGTTACGCCGGAGCCTCTAGCACAGATACGCAGTATTTT. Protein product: CASSYAGASSTDTQYF.

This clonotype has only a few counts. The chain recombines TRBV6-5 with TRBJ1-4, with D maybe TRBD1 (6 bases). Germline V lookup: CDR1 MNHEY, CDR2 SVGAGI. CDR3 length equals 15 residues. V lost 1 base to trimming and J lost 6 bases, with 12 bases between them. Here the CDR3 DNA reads TGTGCCAGCAGTTACTTCAGGGGCGGCGATGAAAAACTGTTTTTT. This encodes CASSYFRGGDEKLFF.

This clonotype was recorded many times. The CDR3 here is CASRYPGPEVIGTEAFF. CDR3 sequence (DNA): TGTGCCAGCAGATACCCAGGGCCGGAGGTGATTGGCACTGAAGCTTTCTTT. V gene TRBV12-3 or TRBV12-4 combines with J gene TRBJ1-1; tentative D call: TRBD1 (5 bases). V was cut by 6 bases and J by 4 bases, with 24 bases left in between. The CDR3 spans 17 residues.

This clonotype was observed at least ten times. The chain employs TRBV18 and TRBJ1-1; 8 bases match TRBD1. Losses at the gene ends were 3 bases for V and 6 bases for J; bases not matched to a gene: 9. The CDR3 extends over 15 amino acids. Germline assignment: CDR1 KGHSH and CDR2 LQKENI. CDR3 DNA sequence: TGTGCCAGCTCACCCGACAGGGGAGGTCGGGCTGAAGCTTTCTTT. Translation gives CASSPDRGGRAEAFF.

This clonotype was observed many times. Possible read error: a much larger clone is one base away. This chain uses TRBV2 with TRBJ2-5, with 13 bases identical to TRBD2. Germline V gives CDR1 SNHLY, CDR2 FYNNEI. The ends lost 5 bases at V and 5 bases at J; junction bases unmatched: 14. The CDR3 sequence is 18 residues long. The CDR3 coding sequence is TGTGCCAGCAGTTCCAGGGGGACTAGCGGGGCCGACGGGGAGACCCAGTACTTC. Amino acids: CASSSRGTSGADGETQYF.

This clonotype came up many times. The CDR3 nucleotides read TGTGCCAGCAGCTTGAGGGATCAGGAGCAGTACTTC. This translates into CASSLRDQEQYF. The genes are TRBV11-2 and TRBJ2-7; D may be TRBD2 (5 bases). This CDR3 contains 12 residues. V lost 3 bases, J lost 7 bases, and 10 bases lay in between. In germline, CDR1 is SGHAT, CDR2 FQNNGV.

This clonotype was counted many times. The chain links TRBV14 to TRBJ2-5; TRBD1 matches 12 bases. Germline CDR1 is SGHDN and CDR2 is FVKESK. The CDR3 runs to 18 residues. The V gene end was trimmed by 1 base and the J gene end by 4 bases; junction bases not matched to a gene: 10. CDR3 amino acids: CASSQASSGTGGGETQYF. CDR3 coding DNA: TGTGCCAGCAGCCAAGCCTCTTCCGGGACAGGGGGCGGAGAGACCCAGTACTTC.

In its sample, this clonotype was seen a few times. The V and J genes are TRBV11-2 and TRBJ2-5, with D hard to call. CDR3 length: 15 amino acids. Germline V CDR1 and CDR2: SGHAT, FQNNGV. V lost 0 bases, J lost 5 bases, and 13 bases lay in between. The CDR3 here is CASSLDIASAETQYF. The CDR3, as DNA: TGTGCCAGCAGCTTAGATATAGCCAGCGCCGAGACCCAGTACTTC.

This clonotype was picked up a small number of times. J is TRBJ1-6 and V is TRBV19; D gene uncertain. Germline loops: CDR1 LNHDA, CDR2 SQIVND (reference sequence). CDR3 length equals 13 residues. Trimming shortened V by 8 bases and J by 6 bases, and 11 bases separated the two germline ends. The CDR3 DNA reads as TGTGCCAGTCGAGGGCAGATTAATTCACCCCTCCACTTT. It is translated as CASRGQINSPLHF. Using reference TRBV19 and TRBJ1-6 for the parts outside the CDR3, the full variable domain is DGGITQSPKYLFRKEGQNVTLSCEQNLNHDAMYWYRQDPGQGLRLIYYSQIVNDFQKGDIAEGYSVSREKKESFPLTVTSAQKNPTAFYLCASRGQINSPLHFGNGTRLTVT.

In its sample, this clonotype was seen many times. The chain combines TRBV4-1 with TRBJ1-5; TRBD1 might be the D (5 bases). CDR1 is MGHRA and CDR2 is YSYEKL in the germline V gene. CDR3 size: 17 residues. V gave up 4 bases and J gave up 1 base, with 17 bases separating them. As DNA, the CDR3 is TGCGCCAGCAGCCCAGGAAGTTTGGGGGGGAGCAATCAGCCCCAGCATTTT. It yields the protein CASSPGSLGGSNQPQHF.

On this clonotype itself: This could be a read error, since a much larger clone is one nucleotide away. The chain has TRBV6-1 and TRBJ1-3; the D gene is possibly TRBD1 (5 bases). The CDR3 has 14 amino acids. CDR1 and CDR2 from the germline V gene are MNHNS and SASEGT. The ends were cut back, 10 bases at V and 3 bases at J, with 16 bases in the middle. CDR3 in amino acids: CATWPSRVGNTIYF. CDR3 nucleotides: TGTGCCACCTGGCCGAGCAGGGTTGGAAACACCATATATTTT.

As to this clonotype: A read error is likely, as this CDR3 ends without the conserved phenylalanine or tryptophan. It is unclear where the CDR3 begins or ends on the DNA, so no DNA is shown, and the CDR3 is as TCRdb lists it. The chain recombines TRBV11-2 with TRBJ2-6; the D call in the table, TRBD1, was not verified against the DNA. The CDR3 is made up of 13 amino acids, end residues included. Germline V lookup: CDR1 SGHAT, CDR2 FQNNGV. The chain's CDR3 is CASSSNPGSVRTL.

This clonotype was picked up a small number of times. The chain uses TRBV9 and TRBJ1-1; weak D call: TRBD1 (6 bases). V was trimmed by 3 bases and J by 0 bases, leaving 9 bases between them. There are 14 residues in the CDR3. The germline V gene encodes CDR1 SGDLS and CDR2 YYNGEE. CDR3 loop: CASSAGDMNTEAFF. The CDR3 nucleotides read TGTGCCAGCAGCGCGGGGGACATGAACACTGAAGCTTTCTTT.

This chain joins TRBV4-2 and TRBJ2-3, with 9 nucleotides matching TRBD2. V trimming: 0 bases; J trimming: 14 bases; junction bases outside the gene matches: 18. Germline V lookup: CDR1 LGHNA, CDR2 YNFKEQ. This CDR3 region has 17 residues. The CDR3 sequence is CASSQDPALGSGSWGYF. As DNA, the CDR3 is TGTGCCAGCAGCCAAGATCCGGCTTTGGGTAGCGGGAGCTGGGGGTATTTT.

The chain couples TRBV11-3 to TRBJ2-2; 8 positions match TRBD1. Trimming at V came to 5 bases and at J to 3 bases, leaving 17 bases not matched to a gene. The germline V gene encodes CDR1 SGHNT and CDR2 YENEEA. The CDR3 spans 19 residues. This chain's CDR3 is CASSLPINSGTGDTGELFF. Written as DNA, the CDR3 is TGTGCCAGCAGCCTCCCGATAAACTCCGGGACAGGAGACACCGGGGAGCTGTTTTTT.